The clone carrying this T cell receptor beta chain was observed once. These data are taken from a study of T cell responses to AZD1222 COVID-19 vaccine. The repertoire was sequenced with immunoSEQ multiplex PCR; TCRdb's copy has only in-frame clones and lacks some. This sample yields some 69,000 clones, of which approximately 85% are seen a single time; less than 20% belongs to the top ten. V gave up 0 bases and J gave up 7 bases; unmatched junction bases: 8. CDR3 length equals 16 residues. CDR1 and CDR2 (germline): SGHRS, YFSETQ. The V call is TRBV5-1, the J call TRBJ2-1; 9 nucleotides line up with TRBD2. The sample in question was peripheral blood, obtained on day 0 of AZD1222 vaccination. The origin of this receptor is an adult in good health. The CDR3 protein is CASSLELAGTGNEQFF. CDR3 DNA: TGCGCCAGCAGCTTGGAGCTAGCGGGGACGGGGAATGAGCAGTTCTTC.